This TCR beta chain is from a study of a mutant IDH1 vaccine in newly diagnosed glioma. In the case of this clone: Its cognate antigen is unknown.

The table came from immunoSEQ multiplex PCR; TCRdb's copy has only in-frame clones and leaves some out. This table has some 64,000 clones, roughly 80% appearing once. The time point here: week 11, during vaccination. Doses consisted of 300 ug of mutant IDH1 20-mer peptide each, paired with topical imiquimod. V lost 6 bases and J lost 3; bases outside the gene matches: 7. Germline CDR1 is SGHNT and CDR2 is YYREEE (reference sequence). This CDR3 spans 14 amino acids. The clonotype originates from a woman in her 50s with glioma. This sequence joins TRBV5-4 and TRBJ2-3; 7 bases fit TRBD1. The sequencing used PBMCs, collected from a glioma patient whose treatment included an IDH1 peptide vaccine. For the CDR3, the DNA is TGTGCCAGCACCAGGGGGATGGAGACAGATACGCAGTATTTT. Its translation is CASTRGMETDTQYF.